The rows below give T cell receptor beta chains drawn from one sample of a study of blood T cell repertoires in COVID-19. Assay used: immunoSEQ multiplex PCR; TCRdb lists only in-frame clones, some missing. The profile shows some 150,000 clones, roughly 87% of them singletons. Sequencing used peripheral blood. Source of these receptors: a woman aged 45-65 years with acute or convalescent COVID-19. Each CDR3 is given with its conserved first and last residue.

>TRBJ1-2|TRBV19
CATCRGQGLINYGYTF
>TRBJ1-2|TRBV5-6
CASSPGSNYGYTF
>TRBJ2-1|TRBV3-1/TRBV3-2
CASSQVLAGGEQFF
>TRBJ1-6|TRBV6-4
CASSAFGTGDSPLHF
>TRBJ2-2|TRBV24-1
CATSDTGTNTGELFF
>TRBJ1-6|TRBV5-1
CASSLWEAAGTLHF
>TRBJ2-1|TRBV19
CASSIDLPGPSGRRGNEQFF
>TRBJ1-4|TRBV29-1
CSVLQGASEKLFF
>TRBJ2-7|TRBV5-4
CASSLDAGGLGEQYF
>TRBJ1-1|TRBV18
CASSGGTGGLNTEAFF
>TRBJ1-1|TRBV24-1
CATSGLSGTGGREAFF
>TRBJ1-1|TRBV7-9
CASSASGGHTEAFF
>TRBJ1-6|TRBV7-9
CASSLVSGQSGSPLHF
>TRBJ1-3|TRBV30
CAWSENTSGNTIYF
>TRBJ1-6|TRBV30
CAWSIDRLTSPLHF
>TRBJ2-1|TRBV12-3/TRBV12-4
CASSLDRFNEQFF
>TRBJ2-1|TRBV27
CASSLFRLAGGFSYNEQFF
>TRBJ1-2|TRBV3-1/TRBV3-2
CASSQVGLAHGYTF
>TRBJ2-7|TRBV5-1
CASSPFSCEQYF
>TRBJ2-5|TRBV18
CASLGTNQETQYF
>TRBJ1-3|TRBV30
CAWDAGRSGNTIYF
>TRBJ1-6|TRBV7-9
CASSLWRNNSPLHF
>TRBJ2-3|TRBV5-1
CASSLRRESTDTQYF
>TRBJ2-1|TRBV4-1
CASSQSPTSGGYNEQFF
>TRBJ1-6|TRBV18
CASSPSGSSYNSPLHF
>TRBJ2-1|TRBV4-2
CASSRLAGGQFEQFF
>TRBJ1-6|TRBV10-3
CAISESAQNSPLHF
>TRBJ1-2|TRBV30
CAWSVQGYYGYTF
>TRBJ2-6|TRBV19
CASSIDQEGISGANVLTF
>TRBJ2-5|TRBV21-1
CASSSPPTEQETQYF
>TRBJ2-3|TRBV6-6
CASSYSGADTDTQYF
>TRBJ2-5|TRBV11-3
CASSPGGGGYQETQYF
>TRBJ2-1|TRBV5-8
CASSLVGQSSYNEQFF
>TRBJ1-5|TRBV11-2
CASSQDRAPHQPQHF
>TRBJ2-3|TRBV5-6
CASSLALAGGTSTDTQYF
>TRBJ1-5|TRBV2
CASKPRTGVNQPQHF
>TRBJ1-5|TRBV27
CASSNRGHQPQHF
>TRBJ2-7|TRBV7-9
CASSAADRGPYEQYF
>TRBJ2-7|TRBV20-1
CSASALAGAPGYEQYF
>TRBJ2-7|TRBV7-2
CASSLGLAGVNEQYF
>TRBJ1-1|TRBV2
CASSPRWDTEAFF
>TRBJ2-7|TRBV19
CASSLHRTAGSEQYF
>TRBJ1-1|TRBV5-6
CASSFIIQQGEDTEAFF
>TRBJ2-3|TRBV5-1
CASSFGTQGLDTQYF
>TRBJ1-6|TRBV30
CAWSSGTGGENSPLHF
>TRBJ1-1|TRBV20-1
CSASYGGRTEAFF
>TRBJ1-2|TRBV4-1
CASSPMTGDGYTF
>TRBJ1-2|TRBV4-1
CASSQVLAGGISSGYTF
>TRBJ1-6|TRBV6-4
CASSEREDSPLHF
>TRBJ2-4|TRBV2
CASSEAAGTSGTGLNIQYF
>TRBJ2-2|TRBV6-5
CASRISGSPPGELFF
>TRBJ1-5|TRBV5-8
CASAKRDQPQHF
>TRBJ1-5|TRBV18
CASSPTGDQPQHF
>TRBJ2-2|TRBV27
CASSGTGGWGTGELFF
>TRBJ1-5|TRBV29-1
CSVRTGSNQPQHF
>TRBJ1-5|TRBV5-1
CASSLDGAYQPQHF
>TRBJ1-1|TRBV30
CAWSTGEKTEAFF